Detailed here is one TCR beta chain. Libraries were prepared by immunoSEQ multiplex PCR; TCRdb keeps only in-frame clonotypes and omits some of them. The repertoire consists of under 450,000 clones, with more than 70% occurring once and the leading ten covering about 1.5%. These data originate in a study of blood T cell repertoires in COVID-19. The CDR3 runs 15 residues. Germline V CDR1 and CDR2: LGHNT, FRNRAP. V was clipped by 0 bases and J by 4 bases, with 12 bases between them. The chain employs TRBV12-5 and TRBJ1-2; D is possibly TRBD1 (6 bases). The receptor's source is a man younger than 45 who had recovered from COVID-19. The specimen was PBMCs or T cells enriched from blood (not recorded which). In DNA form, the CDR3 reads TGTGCTAGTGGTTTGGTTCCTGACAGGAGCTATGGCTACACCTTC. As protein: CASGLVPDRSYGYTF.